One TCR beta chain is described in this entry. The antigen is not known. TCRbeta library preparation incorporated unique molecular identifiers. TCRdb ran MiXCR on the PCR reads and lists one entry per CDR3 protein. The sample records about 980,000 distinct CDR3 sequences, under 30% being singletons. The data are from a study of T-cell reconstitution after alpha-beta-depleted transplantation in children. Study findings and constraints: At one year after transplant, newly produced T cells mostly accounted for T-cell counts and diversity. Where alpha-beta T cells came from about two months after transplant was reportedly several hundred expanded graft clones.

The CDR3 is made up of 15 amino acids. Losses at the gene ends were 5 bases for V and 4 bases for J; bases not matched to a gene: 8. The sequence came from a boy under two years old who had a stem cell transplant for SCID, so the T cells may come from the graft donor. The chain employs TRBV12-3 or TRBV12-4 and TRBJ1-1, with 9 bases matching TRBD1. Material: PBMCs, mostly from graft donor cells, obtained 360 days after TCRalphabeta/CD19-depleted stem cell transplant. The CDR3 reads CASSLRDRVSTEAFF. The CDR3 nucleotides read TGTGCCAGCAGTCTCCGGGACAGGGTTTCCACTGAAGCTTTCTTT.